This T cell receptor (beta chain) was identified in a study of spatial heterogeneity in lung cancer. With 5 bases removed from V and 6 bases from J, the gap between germline ends came to 11 bases. The CDR3 has 13 residues. Germline V gene lookup returns CDR1 LNHDA and CDR2 SQIVND (reference sequence). Unique molecular identifiers, one per molecule, were present on every TCR cDNA molecule. TCRdb analysed the 5' RACE reads with MiXCR anew, one entry per CDR3 protein. The sample has 39,000 or so distinct CDR3 sequences; over 9.5% are singletons. This clonotype was observed at least ten times. Time point defined: blood at routine non-recurrence follow-up after resection.

The receptor's source is a female donor with early-stage non-small cell lung cancer. The rearrangement joins TRBV19 to TRBJ1-5; D unresolved. The sequences come from PBMCs, collected at follow-up. CDR3 sequence reads: CASSSGSGQPQHF. The CDR3 DNA follows: TGTGCCAGTAGTTCGGGGAGCGGTCAGCCCCAGCATTTT.